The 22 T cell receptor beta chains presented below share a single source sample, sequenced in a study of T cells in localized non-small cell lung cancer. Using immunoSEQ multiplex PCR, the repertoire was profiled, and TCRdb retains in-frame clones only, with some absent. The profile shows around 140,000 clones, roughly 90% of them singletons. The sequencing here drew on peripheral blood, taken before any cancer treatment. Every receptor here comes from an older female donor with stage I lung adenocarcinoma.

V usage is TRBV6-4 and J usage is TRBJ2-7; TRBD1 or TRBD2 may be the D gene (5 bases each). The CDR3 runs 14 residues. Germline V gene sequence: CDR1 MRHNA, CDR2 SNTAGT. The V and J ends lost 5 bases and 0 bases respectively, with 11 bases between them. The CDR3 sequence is CASSTRGGSYEQYF. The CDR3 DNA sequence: TGTGCCAGCAGTACCCGGGGCGGCTCCTACGAGCAGTACTTC.

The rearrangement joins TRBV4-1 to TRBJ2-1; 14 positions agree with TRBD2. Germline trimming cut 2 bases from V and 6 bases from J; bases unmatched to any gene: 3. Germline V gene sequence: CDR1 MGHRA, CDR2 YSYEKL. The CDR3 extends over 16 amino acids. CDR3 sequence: CASSQPTSGRANEQFF. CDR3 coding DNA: TGCGCCAGCAGCCAACCGACTAGCGGGAGGGCCAATGAGCAGTTCTTC.

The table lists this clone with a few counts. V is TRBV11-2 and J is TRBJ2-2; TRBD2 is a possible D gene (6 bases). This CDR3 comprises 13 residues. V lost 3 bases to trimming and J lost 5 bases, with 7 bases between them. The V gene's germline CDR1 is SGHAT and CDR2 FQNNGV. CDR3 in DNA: TGTGCCAGCAGCTTTGCGGGGACCGGGGAGCTGTTTTTT. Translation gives CASSFAGTGELFF.

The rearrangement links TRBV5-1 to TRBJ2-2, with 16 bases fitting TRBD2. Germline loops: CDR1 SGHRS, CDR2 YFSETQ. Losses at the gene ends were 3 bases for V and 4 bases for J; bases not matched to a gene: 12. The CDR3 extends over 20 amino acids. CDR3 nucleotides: TGCGCCAGCAGCTCCCTCTCCGGGACTAGCGGGAGGGCGGGCACCGGGGAGCTGTTTTTT. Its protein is CASSSLSGTSGRAGTGELFF.

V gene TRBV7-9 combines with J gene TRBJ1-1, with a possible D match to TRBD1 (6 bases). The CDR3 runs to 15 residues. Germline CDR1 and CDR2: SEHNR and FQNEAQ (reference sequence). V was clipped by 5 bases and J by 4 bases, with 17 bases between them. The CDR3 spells CASSSLQGIGTEAFF. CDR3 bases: TGTGCCAGCAGCAGCTTACAGGGTATCGGCACTGAAGCTTTCTTT.

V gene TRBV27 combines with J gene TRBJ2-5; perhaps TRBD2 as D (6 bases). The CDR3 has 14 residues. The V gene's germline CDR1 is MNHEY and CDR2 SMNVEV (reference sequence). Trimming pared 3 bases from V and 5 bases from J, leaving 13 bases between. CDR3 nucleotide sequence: TGTGCCAGCAGTTTCGGAGGGGTCGGGGAGACCCAGTACTTC. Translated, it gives CASSFGGVGETQYF.

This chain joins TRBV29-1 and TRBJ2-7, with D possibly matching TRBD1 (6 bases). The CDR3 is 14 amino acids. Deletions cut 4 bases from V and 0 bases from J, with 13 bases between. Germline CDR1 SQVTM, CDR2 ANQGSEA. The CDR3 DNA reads TGCAGCGTTGGATACGGGACAAGCTCCTACGAGCAGTACTTC. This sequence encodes CSVGYGTSSYEQYF.

The CDR3 coding sequence is TGCGCCAGCAGCTTGGCAGGGTCGACTAACACTGAAGCTTTCTTT. This sequence encodes CASSLAGSTNTEAFF. The J gene is TRBJ1-1, the V gene TRBV5-1; maybe TRBD1 (5 bases). CDR1 and CDR2 from the germline V gene are SGHRS and YFSETQ. CDR3 length: 15 residues. Trimming pared 0 bases from V and 2 bases from J, leaving 11 bases between.

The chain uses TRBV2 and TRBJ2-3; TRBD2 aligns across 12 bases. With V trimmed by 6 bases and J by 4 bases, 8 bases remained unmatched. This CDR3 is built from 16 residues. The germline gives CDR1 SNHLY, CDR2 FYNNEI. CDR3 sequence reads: CASRDLAGGRADTQYF. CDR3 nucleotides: TGTGCCAGCAGGGACCTAGCGGGAGGGCGGGCAGATACGCAGTATTTT. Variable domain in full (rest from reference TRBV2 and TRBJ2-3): EPEVTQTPSHQVTQMGQEVILRCVPISNHLYFYWYRQILGQKVEFLVSFYNNEISEKSEIFDDQFSVERPDGSNFTLKIRSTKLEDSAMYFCASRDLAGGRADTQYFGPGTRLTVL.

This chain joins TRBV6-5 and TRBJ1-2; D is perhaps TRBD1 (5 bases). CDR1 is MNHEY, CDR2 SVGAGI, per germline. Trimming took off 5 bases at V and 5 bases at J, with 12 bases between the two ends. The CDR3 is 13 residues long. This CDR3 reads CASSEVGVYGYTF. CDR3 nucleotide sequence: TGTGCCAGCAGTGAAGTAGGGGTTTATGGCTACACCTTC.

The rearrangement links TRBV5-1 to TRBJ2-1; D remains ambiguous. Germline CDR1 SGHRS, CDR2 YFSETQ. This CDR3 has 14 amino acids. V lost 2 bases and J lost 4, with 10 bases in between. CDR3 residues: CASSFGQEYNEQFF. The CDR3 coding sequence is TGCGCCAGCAGCTTTGGTCAGGAATACAATGAGCAGTTCTTC. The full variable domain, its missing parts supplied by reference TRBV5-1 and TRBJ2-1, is KAGVTQTPRYLIKTRGQQVTLSCSPISGHRSVSWYQQTPGQGLQFLFEYFSETQRNKGNFPGRFSGRQFSNSRSEMNVSTLELGDSALYLCASSFGQEYNEQFFGPGTRLTVL.

CDR3 nucleotide sequence: TGTGCCAGCAGTTTACTAGCGGGTACTTACAATGAGCAGTTCTTC. This sequence encodes CASSLLAGTYNEQFF. This sequence joins TRBV2 and TRBJ2-1, with 9 bases aligning to TRBD2. The CDR3 is 15 residues long. The V segment lost 5 bases and the J segment 4 bases; nucleotides outside the gene matches: 6. Looked up from germline, CDR1 is SNHLY and CDR2 is FYNNEI.

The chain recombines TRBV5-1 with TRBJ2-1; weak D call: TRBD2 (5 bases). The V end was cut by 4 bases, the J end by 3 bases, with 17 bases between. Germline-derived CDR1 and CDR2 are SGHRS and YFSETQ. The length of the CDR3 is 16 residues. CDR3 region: CASSNTFTRFYNEQFF. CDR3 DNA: TGCGCCAGCAGCAATACCTTTACTAGGTTCTACAATGAGCAGTTCTTC.

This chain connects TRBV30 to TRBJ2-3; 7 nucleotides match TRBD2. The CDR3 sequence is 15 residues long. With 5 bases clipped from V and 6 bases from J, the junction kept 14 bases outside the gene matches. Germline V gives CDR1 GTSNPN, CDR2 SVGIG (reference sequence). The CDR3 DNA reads TGTGCCTGGGGCCCCGAGCGGGGAACGTTGGATACGCAGTATTTT. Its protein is CAWGPERGTLDTQYF.

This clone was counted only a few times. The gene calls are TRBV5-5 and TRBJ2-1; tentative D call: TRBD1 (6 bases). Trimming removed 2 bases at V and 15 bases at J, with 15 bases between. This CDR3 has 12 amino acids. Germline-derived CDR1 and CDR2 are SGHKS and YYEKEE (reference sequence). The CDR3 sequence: CASSFGLGGWFF. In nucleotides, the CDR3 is TGTGCCAGCAGCTTTGGCTTAGGGGGTTGGTTCTTC.

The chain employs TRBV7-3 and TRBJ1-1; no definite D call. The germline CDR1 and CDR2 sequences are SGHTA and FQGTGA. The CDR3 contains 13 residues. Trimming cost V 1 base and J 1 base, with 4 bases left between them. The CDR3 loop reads CASSLSQNTEAFF. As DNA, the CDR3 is TGTGCCAGCAGCTTAAGCCAGAACACTGAAGCTTTCTTT.

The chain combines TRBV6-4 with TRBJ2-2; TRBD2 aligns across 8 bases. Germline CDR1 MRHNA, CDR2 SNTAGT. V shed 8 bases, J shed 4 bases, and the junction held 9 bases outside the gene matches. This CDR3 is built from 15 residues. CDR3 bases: TGTGCCAGCCCCATAGCGGGAATTTTCACCGGGGAGCTGTTTTTT. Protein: CASPIAGIFTGELFF.

The CDR3 is CASSEHFTNEKLFF. CDR3 coding DNA: TGTGCCAGCAGTGAACACTTTACTAATGAAAAACTGTTTTTT. The rearrangement links TRBV6-1 to TRBJ1-4; D unclear. The CDR3 length is 14 residues. CDR1 MNHNS and CDR2 SASEGT come from the germline V gene. V lost 2 bases and J 2 bases, leaving 6 bases between the germline ends.

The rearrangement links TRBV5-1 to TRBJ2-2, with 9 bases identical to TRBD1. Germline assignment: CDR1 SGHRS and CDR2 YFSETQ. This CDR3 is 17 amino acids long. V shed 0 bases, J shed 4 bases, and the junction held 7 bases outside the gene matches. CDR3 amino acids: CASSLEGQGLGTGELFF. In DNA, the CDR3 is TGCGCCAGCAGCTTGGAGGGACAGGGATTAGGCACCGGGGAGCTGTTTTTT. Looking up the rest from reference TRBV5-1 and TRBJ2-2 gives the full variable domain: KAGVTQTPRYLIKTRGQQVTLSCSPISGHRSVSWYQQTPGQGLQFLFEYFSETQRNKGNFPGRFSGRQFSNSRSEMNVSTLELGDSALYLCASSLEGQGLGTGELFFGEGSRLTVL.

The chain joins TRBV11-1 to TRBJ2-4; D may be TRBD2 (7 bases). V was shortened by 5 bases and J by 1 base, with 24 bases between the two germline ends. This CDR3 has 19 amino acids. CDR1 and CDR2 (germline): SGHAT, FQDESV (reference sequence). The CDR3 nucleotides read TGTGCCAGCAGCCTGAGTACGAAGGGGGGAGGGAAGGCCAAAAACATTCAGTACTTC. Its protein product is CASSLSTKGGGKAKNIQYF.

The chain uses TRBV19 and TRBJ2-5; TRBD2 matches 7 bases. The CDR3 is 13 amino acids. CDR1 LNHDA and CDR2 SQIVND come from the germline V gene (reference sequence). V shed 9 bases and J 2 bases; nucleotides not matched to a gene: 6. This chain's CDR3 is CASRERGQETQYF. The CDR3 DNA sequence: TGTGCCAGCCGCGAGCGGGGTCAAGAGACCCAGTACTTC.

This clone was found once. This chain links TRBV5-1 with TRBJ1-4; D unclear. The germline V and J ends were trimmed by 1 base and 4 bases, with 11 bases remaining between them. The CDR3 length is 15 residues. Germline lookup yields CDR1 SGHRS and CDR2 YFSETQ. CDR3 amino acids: CASSLTSGFNEKLFF. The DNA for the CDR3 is TGCGCCAGCAGCTTGACCTCGGGCTTTAATGAAAAACTGTTTTTT. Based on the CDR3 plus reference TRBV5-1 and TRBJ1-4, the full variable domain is KAGVTQTPRYLIKTRGQQVTLSCSPISGHRSVSWYQQTPGQGLQFLFEYFSETQRNKGNFPGRFSGRQFSNSRSEMNVSTLELGDSALYLCASSLTSGFNEKLFFGSGTQLSVL.